Below are 16 T cell receptor beta chains sequenced from a single sample in a study of OX40 agonist ivuxolimab in advanced cancers. The assay was immunoSEQ multiplex PCR, and TCRdb's table has in-frame clones only and misses some. The data contain 55,000 to 80,000 clones, 80% to 90% of them singletons. The sequenced sample was CD4+ or CD8+ T cells sorted from blood, obtained in a trial of the OX40 agonist ivuxolimab. Receptors originate from an adult with an advanced solid tumor such as melanoma, head and neck, liver or kidney cancer.

The chain recombines TRBV30 with TRBJ1-3, with D uncertain. CDR1 and CDR2 (germline): GTSNPN, SVGIG (reference sequence). With 3 bases removed from V and 0 bases from J, the gap between germline ends came to 6 bases. CDR3 length: 13 amino acids. CDR3 nucleotides: TGTGCCTGGAGGCACGGCTCTGGAAACACCATATATTTT. Its protein product is CAWRHGSGNTIYF.

The chain couples TRBV5-6 to TRBJ1-1; maybe TRBD1 (6 bases). Trimming took off 4 bases at V and 4 bases at J, with 14 bases between the two ends. CDR3 length: 14 amino acids. Germline assignment: CDR1 SGHDT and CDR2 YYEEEE. This CDR3 is CASSMGARGTEAFF. The CDR3 coding sequence is TGTGCCAGCAGCATGGGGGCCAGGGGCACTGAAGCTTTCTTT.

This rearrangement joins TRBV28 to TRBJ2-7; D is unclear. V lost 6 bases, J lost 6 bases, and 12 bases lay in between. The CDR3 spans 12 residues. Germline CDR1 reads MDHEN; CDR2 reads SYDVKM. CDR3 coding DNA: TGTGCCAGCAGCCGATCTCCCATCGAGCAGTACTTC. This gives the protein CASSRSPIEQYF.

V and J are TRBV4-1 and TRBJ1-1, with 8 bases identical to TRBD1. After removal of 0 bases from V and 4 bases from J, the junction contained 7 bases not matched to a gene. Looked up from germline, CDR1 is MGHRA and CDR2 is YSYEKL. The CDR3 spans 16 residues. CDR3: CASSQDSAGGSTEAFF. CDR3 sequence (DNA): TGCGCCAGCAGCCAAGATAGTGCAGGGGGCAGCACTGAAGCTTTCTTT.

This chain uses TRBV11-2 with TRBJ1-1, with D tentatively TRBD1 (5 bases). V was pared by 7 bases and J by 0 bases, with 12 bases between. The CDR3 loop spans 14 amino acids. Germline V gene sequence: CDR1 SGHAT, CDR2 FQNNGV. The CDR3 loop is CASTYQGMNTEAFF. CDR3 DNA: TGTGCCAGCACCTACCAGGGAATGAACACTGAAGCTTTCTTT. The full variable domain, rest sourced from reference TRBV11-2 and TRBJ1-1, is EAGVAQSPRYKIIEKRQSVAFWCNPISGHATLYWYQQILGQGPKLLIQFQNNGVVDDSQLPKDRFSAERLKGVDSTLKIQPAKLEDSAVYLCASTYQGMNTEAFFGQGTRLTVV.

This clone was recorded once. Here the CDR3 reads CASSPRQQNTEAFF. The CDR3 DNA sequence: TGTGCCAGTAGTCCCAGACAGCAGAACACTGAAGCTTTCTTT. This sequence joins TRBV19 and TRBJ1-1; possibly TRBD1 for D (5 bases). Germline V gene lookup returns CDR1 LNHDA and CDR2 SQIVND (reference sequence). The CDR3 spans 14 residues. Trimming shortened V by 5 bases and J by 1 base, and 11 bases separated the two germline ends.

The chain combines TRBV28 with TRBJ2-7, with a tentative D call TRBD2 (5 bases). CDR1 and CDR2 (germline): MDHEN, SYDVKM. This CDR3 comprises 16 residues. V was clipped by 7 bases and J by 1 base, with 20 bases between them. CDR3 loop: CASNPRPGIRSYEQYF. The CDR3 coding sequence is TGTGCCAGCAACCCTCGACCGGGAATTCGGTCCTACGAGCAGTACTTC.

The V and J genes are TRBV6-5 and TRBJ1-2; D may be TRBD1 (5 bases). With 6 bases removed from V and 4 bases from J, the gap between germline ends came to 15 bases. Germline V gene lookup returns CDR1 MNHEY and CDR2 SVGAGI. CDR3 length equals 14 residues. As DNA, the CDR3 is TGTGCCAGCAGGACCCGAGGGGTATTCTATGGCTACACCTTC. Protein product: CASRTRGVFYGYTF.

This chain uses TRBV25-1 with TRBJ2-2; D may be TRBD2 (6 bases). This CDR3 has 16 amino acids. V lost 4 bases to trimming and J lost 2 bases, with 14 bases between them. Germline CDR1 MGHDK, CDR2 SYGVNS. CDR3 residues: CASSGPGLANTGELFF. Here the CDR3 DNA reads TGTGCCAGCAGTGGCCCGGGACTCGCCAACACCGGGGAGCTGTTTTTT.

This chain connects TRBV20-1 to TRBJ1-1; D remains ambiguous. The V and J ends lost 5 bases and 3 bases respectively, with 7 bases between them. The CDR3 totals 11 residues. CDR1 and CDR2 (germline): DFQATT, SNEGSKA (reference sequence). The CDR3 protein is CSARVDTEAFF. As DNA, the CDR3 is TGCAGTGCTCGGGTTGACACTGAAGCTTTCTTT.

The chain combines TRBV15 with TRBJ2-3; either TRBD1 or TRBD2 may supply D (5 bases each). This CDR3 has 16 amino acids. V was shortened by 3 bases and J by 0 bases, with 13 bases between the two germline ends. CDR1 and CDR2 (germline): LNHNV, YYDKDF (reference sequence). The CDR3 region is CATSSGLEGSTDTQYF. The CDR3 nucleotides are TGTGCCACCAGCAGTGGGTTAGAGGGGAGCACAGATACGCAGTATTTT.

As to this clone: The junction departs from germline at one end; a sequencing error may be responsible. This chain joins TRBV7-7 and TRBJ2-1; D is perhaps TRBD1 or TRBD2 (6 bases each). CDR1 is SSHAT and CDR2 is FNYEAQ in the germline V gene (reference sequence). The CDR3 has 14 residues. The CDR3 protein is CASSPRGLNNEQFF. The CDR3 DNA reads TGTGCTAGCAGCCCCAGGGGACTTAACAATGAGCAGTTCTTC.

The chain has TRBV4-1 and TRBJ1-1; tentative D call: TRBD1 (6 bases). The germline CDR1 and CDR2 sequences are MGHRA and YSYEKL. The CDR3 loop spans 16 amino acids. V shed 0 bases and J shed 1 base, with 12 bases lying between them. CDR3 loop: CASSQEGDRTNTEAFF. In DNA, the CDR3 is TGCGCCAGCAGCCAAGAAGGAGACAGGACGAACACTGAAGCTTTCTTT.

This clone has a handful of counts. In DNA, the CDR3 is TGTGCCAGCAGCTTAGCACAGCAAAACATTCAGTACTTC. Protein product: CASSLAQQNIQYF. The chain couples TRBV7-2 to TRBJ2-4; D unclear. V was clipped by 0 bases and J by 5 bases, with 5 bases between them. This CDR3 contains 13 residues. CDR1 and CDR2 from the germline V gene are SGHTA and FQGNSA.

The CDR3 DNA is TGTGCCAGCAGCGTAGGGAGCGGCCCCATGGGGCAGTACTTC. Protein: CASSVGSGPMGQYF. The rearrangement links TRBV9 to TRBJ2-7; TRBD2 might be the D (5 bases). V lost 0 bases to trimming and J lost 9 bases, with 16 bases between them. Germline CDR1 SGDLS, CDR2 YYNGEE. This CDR3 contains 14 residues.

The chain is built from TRBV5-1 and TRBJ2-5, with unresolved D. CDR3 length: 14 residues. V gave up 2 bases and J gave up 0 bases, with 8 bases separating them. The germline V gene has CDR1 SGHRS and CDR2 YFSETQ. CDR3: CASSFRDNQETQYF. The CDR3 DNA reads as TGCGCCAGCAGCTTCCGAGACAACCAAGAGACCCAGTACTTC.